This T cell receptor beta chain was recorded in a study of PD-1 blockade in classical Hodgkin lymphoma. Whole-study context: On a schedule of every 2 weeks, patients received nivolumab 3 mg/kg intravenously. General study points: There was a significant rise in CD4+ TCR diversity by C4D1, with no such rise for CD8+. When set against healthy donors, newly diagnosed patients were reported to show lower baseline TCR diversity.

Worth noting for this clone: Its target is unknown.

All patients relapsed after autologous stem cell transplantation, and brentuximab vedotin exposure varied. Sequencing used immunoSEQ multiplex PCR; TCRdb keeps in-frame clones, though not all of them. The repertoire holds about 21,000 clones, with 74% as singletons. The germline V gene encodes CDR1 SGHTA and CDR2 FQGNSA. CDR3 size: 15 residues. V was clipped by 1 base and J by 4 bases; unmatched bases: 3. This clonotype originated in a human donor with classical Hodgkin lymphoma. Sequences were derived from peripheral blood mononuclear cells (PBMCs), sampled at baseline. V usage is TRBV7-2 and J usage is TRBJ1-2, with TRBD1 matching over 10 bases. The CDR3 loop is CASSLGDRGIYGYTF. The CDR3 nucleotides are TGTGCCAGCAGCTTAGGGGACAGGGGAATCTATGGCTACACCTTC. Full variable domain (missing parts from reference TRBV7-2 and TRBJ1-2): GAGVSQSPSNKVTEKGKDVELRCDPISGHTALYWYRQSLGQGLEFLIYFQGNSAPDKSGLPSDRFSAERTGGSVSTLTIQRTQQEDSAVYLCASSLGDRGIYGYTFGSGTRLTVV.